Following are 3 T cell receptor beta chains from one sample sequenced in a study of beta chain features in type 1 diabetes. Sequencing targeted expressed TCRB transcripts, as all isolated RNA had been reverse transcribed. Measured with immunoSEQ multiplex PCR; TCRdb has only the in-frame clones, and not every one. The repertoire holds under 550,000 clones, with 11% as singletons. Source material: naive CD4+ T cells from blood. These receptors all come from a woman between 18 and 29 years old in good health.

This chain connects TRBV4-1 to TRBJ2-2; D gene uncertain. Trimming removed 1 base from V and 6 bases from J, with 12 bases in between. This CDR3 has 15 residues. Germline assignment: CDR1 MGHRA and CDR2 YSYEKL. This CDR3 reads CASSQGRTVAGELFF. CDR3 bases: TGCGCCAGCAGCCAAGGCAGGACGGTCGCCGGGGAGCTGTTTTTT.

This clone was seen a few times. Other DNA sequences in the same sample also yield this CDR3. The chain recombines TRBV20-1 with TRBJ1-5, with D possibly TRBD1 on 6 matching bases. In germline, CDR1 is DFQATT, CDR2 SNEGSKA (reference sequence). The germline V and J ends were trimmed by 6 bases and 7 bases, with 10 bases remaining between them. The length of the CDR3 is 11 residues. The CDR3 loop reads CSARGGQPQHF. The DNA for the CDR3 is TGCAGTGCCCGAGGGGGGCAGCCCCAGCATTTT.

The chain joins TRBV27 to TRBJ2-5; TRBD2 is a possible D gene (6 bases). The germline CDR1 and CDR2 sequences are MNHEY and SMNVEV (reference sequence). Trimming took off 6 bases at V and 0 bases at J, with 11 bases between the two ends. CDR3 length: 14 residues. The CDR3 is CASRAGWYQETQYF. The CDR3 DNA is TGTGCCAGCAGGGCGGGATGGTACCAAGAGACCCAGTACTTC.